This TCR beta chain was sequenced in a study of T cells in Graves' hyperthyroidism and ophthalmopathy. Looking at the study overall: Initial diagnosis, before any treatment, was when peripheral blood was collected.

Amplified TCR beta CDR3 regions came from RNA transcripts. HTBI primers were the set used in a first-round RT-PCR of the TCR CDR3. TCRdb ran MiXCR on the multiplex PCR reads and lists one entry per CDR3 protein. The table includes approximately 480,000 distinct CDR3 sequences, less than 25% detected once. The germline V and J ends were trimmed by 5 bases and 4 bases, with 14 bases remaining between them. The CDR3 is 14 residues long. At least ten counts were recorded for this clonotype. What it binds is not known. Study-wide points: Researchers found most expanded thyroid clonotypes above 0.001 in blood as well.

A patient was excluded if there was uncontrolled infection, other autoimmune disease, pregnancy or lactation. This TCR was recovered from a man between 18 and 29 years old with Graves' hyperthyroidism. The V and J genes are TRBV12-3 or TRBV12-4 and TRBJ1-1, with D hard to call. The sample consisted of blood. The CDR3 spells CASSPRVSFTEAFF. CDR3 nucleotides: TGTGCCAGCAGTCCACGGGTCTCTTTCACTGAAGCTTTCTTT.